This T cell receptor (beta chain) was sequenced during a study of blood T cell repertoires in COVID-19. Study at large: Sites in the United States, Italy and Spain provided acute and convalescent COVID-19 samples.

The sample holds one count of this clone. Authors' methods: Reference gene primer amplification gave nucleated cell count estimates. The repertoire was sequenced with immunoSEQ multiplex PCR; TCRdb's copy has only in-frame clones and lacks some. D and trimming come from the DNA, and the V and J calls and clone size come from that table. The table has 350,000 to 500,000 clones, nearly 90% seen once. CDR3 size: 11 residues. Germline V lookup: CDR1 DFQATT, CDR2 SNEGSKA (reference sequence). Participant reports of clinical history set cohort assignment. Exposed volunteers were people who met a COVID-19 case within 2 weeks before study entry.

The sequencing input was PBMCs or T cells enriched from blood (not recorded which). The receptor's source is a woman aged 18 to 35 who had been exposed to COVID-19. The chain joins TRBV20-1 to TRBJ2-1, with a weak D call TRBD2 (6 bases). DNA of the CDR3: TGCAAATCCGGGACTCACAATGAGCAGTTCTTC. This gives the protein CKSGTHNEQFF.